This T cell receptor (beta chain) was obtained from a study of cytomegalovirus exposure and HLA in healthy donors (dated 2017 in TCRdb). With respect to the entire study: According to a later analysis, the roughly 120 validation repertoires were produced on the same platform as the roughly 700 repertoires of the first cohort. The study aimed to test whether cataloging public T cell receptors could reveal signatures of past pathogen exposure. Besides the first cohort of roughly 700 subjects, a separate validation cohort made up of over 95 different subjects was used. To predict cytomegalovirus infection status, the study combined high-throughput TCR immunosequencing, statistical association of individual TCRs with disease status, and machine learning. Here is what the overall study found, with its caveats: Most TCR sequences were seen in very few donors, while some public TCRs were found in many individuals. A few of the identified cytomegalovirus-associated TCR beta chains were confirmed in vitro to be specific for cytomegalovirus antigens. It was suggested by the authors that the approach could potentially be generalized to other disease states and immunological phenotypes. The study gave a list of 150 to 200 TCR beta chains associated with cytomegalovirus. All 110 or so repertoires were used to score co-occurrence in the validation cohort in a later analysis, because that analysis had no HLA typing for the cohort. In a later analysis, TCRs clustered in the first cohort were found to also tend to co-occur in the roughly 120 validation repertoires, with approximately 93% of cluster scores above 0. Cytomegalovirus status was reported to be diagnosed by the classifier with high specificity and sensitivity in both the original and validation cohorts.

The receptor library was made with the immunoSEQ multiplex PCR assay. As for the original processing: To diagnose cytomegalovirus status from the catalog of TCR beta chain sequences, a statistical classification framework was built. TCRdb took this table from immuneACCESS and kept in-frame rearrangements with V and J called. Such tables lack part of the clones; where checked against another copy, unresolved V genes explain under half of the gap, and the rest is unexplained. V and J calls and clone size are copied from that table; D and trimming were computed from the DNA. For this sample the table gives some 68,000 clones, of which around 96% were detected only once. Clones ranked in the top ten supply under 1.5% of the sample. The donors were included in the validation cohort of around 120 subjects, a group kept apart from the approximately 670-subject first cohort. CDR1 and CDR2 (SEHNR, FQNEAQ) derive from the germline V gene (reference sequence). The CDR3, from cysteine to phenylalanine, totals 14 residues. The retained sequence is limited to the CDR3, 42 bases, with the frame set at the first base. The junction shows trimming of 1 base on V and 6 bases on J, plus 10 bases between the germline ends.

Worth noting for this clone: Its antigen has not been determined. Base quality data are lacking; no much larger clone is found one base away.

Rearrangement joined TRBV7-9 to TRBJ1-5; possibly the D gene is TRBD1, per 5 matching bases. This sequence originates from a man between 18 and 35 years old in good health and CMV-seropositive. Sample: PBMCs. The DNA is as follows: TGTGCCAGCAGCTTAGGGGGCGCAGGTCAGCCCCAGCATTTT. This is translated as CASSLGGAGQPQHF.